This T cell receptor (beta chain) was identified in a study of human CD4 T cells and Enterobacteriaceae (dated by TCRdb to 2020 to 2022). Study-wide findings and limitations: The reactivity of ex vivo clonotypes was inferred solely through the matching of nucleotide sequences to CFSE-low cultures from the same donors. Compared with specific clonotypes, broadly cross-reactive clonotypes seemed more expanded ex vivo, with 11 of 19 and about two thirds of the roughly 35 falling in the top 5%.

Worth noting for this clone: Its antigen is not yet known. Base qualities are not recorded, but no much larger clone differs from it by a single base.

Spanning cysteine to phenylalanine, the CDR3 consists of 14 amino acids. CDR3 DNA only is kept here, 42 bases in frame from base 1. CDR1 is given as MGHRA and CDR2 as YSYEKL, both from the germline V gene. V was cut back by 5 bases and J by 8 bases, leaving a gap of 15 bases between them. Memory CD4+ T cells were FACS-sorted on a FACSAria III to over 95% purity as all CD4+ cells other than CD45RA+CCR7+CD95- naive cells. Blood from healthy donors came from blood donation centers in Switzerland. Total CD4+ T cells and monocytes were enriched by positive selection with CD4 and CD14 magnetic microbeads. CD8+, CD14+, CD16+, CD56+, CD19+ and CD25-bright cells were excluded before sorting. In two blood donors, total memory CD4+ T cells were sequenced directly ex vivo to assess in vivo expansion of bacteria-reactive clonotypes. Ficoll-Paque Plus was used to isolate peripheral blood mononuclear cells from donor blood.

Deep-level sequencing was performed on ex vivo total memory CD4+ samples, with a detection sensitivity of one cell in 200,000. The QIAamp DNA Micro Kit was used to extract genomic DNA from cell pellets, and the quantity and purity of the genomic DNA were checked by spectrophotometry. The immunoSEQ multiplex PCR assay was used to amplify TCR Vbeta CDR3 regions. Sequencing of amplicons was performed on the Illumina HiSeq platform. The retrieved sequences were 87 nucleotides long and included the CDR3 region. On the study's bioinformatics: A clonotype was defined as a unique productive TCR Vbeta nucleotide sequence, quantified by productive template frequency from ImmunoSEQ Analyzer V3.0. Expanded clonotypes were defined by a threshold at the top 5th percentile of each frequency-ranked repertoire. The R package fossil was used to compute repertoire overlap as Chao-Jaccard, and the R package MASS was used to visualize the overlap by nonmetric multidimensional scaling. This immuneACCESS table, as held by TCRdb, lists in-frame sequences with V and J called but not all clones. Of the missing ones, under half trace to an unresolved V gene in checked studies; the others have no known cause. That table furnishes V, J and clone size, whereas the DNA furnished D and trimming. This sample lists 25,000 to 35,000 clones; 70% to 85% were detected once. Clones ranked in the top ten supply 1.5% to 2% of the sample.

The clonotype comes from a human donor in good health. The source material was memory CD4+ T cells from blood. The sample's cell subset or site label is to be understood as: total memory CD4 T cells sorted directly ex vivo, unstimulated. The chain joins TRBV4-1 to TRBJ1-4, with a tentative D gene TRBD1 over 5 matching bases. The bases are TGCGCCAGCAGCTTAACGGGAGGGGTCGAAAAACTGTTTTTT. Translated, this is CASSLTGGVEKLFF.